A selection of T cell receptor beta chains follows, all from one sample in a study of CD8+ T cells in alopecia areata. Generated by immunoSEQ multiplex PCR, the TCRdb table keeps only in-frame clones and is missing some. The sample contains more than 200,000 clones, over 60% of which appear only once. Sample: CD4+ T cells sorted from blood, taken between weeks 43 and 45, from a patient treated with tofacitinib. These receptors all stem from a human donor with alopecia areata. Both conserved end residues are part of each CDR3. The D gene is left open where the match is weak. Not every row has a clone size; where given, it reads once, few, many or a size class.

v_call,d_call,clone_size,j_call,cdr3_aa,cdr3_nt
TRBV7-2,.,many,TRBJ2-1,CASTDLGSYNEQFF,TGTGCCAGCACCGACCTGGGGTCCTACAATGAGCAGTTCTTC
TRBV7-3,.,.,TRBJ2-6,CASSSGTAGANVLTF,TGTGCCAGCAGCTCCGGGACGGCTGGGGCCAACGTCCTGACTTTC
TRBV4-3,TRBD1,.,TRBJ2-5,CASSQELTGAGETQYF,TGCGCCAGCAGCCAAGAATTAACAGGGGCTGGAGAGACCCAGTACTTC
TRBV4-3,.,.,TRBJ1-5,CASSQDPGGSQPQHF,TGCGCCAGCAGCCAAGATCCCGGGGGGAGTCAGCCCCAGCATTTT
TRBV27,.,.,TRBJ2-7,CASSLRRGLSYEQYF,TGTGCCAGCAGTTTACGGAGGGGGCTCTCCTACGAGCAGTACTTC
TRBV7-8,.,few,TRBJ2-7,CASSQNDYEQYF,TGTGCCAGCAGCCAGAACGACTACGAGCAGTACTTC
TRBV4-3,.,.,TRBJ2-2,CASSQATLNTGELFF,TGCGCCAGCAGCCAAGCCACACTCAACACCGGGGAGCTGTTTTTT
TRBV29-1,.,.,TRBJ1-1,CSVEVTAKNTEAFF,TGCAGCGTTGAAGTGACAGCAAAGAACACTGAAGCTTTCTTT
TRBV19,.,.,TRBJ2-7,CASSIVGDGSYEQYF,TGTGCCAGTAGTATAGTGGGGGACGGCTCCTACGAGCAGTACTTC
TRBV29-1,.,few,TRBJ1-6,CSVGENSPLHF,TGCAGCGTTGGGGAGAATTCACCCCTCCACTTT
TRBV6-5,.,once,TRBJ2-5,CATLPGKETQYF,TGTGCCACCCTCCCAGGGAAAGAGACCCAGTACTTC
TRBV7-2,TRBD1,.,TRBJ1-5,CASSFSGTANQPQHF,TGTGCCAGCAGCTTCTCCGGGACAGCCAATCAGCCCCAGCATTTT
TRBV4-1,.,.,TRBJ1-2,CASSQDVTGPYGYTF,TGCGCCAGCAGCCAAGACGTGACAGGACCCTATGGCTACACCTTC
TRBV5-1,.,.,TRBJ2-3,CASSLRGTYTDTQYF,TGCGCCAGCAGCTTGAGAGGAACGTACACAGATACGCAGTATTTT
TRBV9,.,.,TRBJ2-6,CASSVGGSGANVLTF,TGTGCCAGCAGCGTTGGAGGGTCTGGGGCCAACGTCCTGACTTTC
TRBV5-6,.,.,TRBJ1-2,CASTPGGYGYTF,TGTGCCAGCACCCCTGGCGGCTATGGCTACACCTTC
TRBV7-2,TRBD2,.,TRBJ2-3,CASSPLSLAGGTDTQYF,TGTGCCAGCAGCCCCCTTTCCCTAGCGGGGGGCACAGATACGCAGTATTTT
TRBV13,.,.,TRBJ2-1,CASSMRTRSDEQFF,TGTGCCAGCAGCATGAGGACCCGAAGCGATGAGCAGTTCTTC